This T cell receptor beta chain emerged from a study of T cell changes during pregnancy in multiple sclerosis. Germline V CDR1 and CDR2: SGDLS, YYNGEE. Trimming pared 0 bases from V and 0 bases from J, leaving 9 bases between. The CDR3 extends over 15 amino acids. Clones were read by immunoSEQ multiplex PCR, and TCRdb kept only the in-frame ones, dropping some. Of around 77,000 clones listed, 91% are singletons. The starting material was peripheral blood, obtained in the third trimester of pregnancy. The chain joins TRBV9 to TRBJ1-2; perhaps TRBD1 as D (6 bases). This receptor was taken from a female donor in good health, enrolled as a control in a pregnancy study. The CDR3 reads CASSVVAGANYGYTF. CDR3 nucleotide sequence: TGTGCCAGCAGCGTAGTGGCAGGGGCTAACTATGGCTACACCTTC.